The TCR beta chain under discussion was sequenced for a study of T cells after yellow fever vaccination. General study points: A secondary response was less intense yet reached its peak sooner, at day 5 versus 15.

Germline CDR1 is SNHLY and CDR2 is FYNNEI. V was pared by 8 bases and J by 2 bases, with 10 bases between. The CDR3 is 12 amino acids. One entry per CDR3 protein results from TCRdb running MiXCR on the 5' RACE reads. Of about 630,000 distinct CDR3 sequences listed, 9% to 15% are singletons. This clonotype was seen only a few times. Its antigen is not identified. The chain combines TRBV2 with TRBJ2-7, with D maybe TRBD1 (5 bases). This TCR came from a man aged 25-45 years who received the YFV17D yellow fever vaccine. Sequences were derived from PBMCs, sampled on the day of the yellow fever booster vaccination. The CDR3 region has the DNA TGTGCCAGCGGAACAGGTGCCTACGAGCAGTACTTC. This codes for CASGTGAYEQYF.